These T cell receptor beta chains were read from a single sample in a study of T cells after yellow fever vaccination. TCRdb reanalysed the 5' RACE reads using MiXCR and keeps one entry per CDR3 protein. This table has around 320,000 distinct CDR3 sequences, around 4.4% appearing once. The material sequenced was PBMCs, taken 15 days after the yellow fever booster vaccination. These receptors all stem from a man younger than 35 who received the YFV17D yellow fever vaccine. CDR3s include the opening cysteine and the closing phenylalanine or tryptophan. The D gene is left open where the match is weak. Only part of the rows carry a size: once, few, many, or a class if the clone is expanded.

cdr3_nt: TGTGCCAAACCACCGGGCCCCAGGGAGGATGAGCAGTTCTTC
cdr3_aa: CAKPPGPREDEQFF
j_call: TRBJ2-1
v_call: TRBV7-9
d_call: .
clone_size: many

cdr3_nt: TGCAGTGCTAGAGATGAGGGGATAAATGAAAAACTGTTTTTT
cdr3_aa: CSARDEGINEKLFF
j_call: TRBJ1-4
v_call: TRBV20-1
d_call: .
clone_size: many

cdr3_nt: TGTGCCAGTAGTGGGCCAGGGGTTATGTTACAGCCCCAGCATTTT
cdr3_aa: CASSGPGVMLQPQHF
j_call: TRBJ1-5
v_call: TRBV19
d_call: .
clone_size: many

cdr3_nt: TGCGCCAGCAGCCAAAGGACAGGCCCGAACACTGAAGCTTTCTTT
cdr3_aa: CASSQRTGPNTEAFF
j_call: TRBJ1-1
v_call: TRBV4-1
d_call: TRBD1
clone_size: many

cdr3_nt: TGTGCCAGCAGCTATACAGTTGGGTCCTACGAGCAGTACTTC
cdr3_aa: CASSYTVGSYEQYF
j_call: TRBJ2-7
v_call: TRBV7-8
d_call: .
clone_size: few

cdr3_nt: TGTGCCACCAGCAGAGATCGTGGTTATGGCTACACCTTC
cdr3_aa: CATSRDRGYGYTF
j_call: TRBJ1-2
v_call: TRBV15
d_call: .
clone_size: .

cdr3_nt: TGTGCCAGCAGCCTATACTACAATGAGCAGTTCTTC
cdr3_aa: CASSLYYNEQFF
j_call: TRBJ2-1
v_call: TRBV3-1
d_call: .
clone_size: many

cdr3_nt: TGTGCCAGCAGCCAGGGCCCGGACAGGGATAATGAAGCTTTCTTT
cdr3_aa: CASSQGPDRDNEAFF
j_call: TRBJ1-1
v_call: TRBV14
d_call: TRBD1
clone_size: .

cdr3_nt: TGTGCCAGCAGTTATGCCTCCGGCCTGATTGAGACCCAGTACTTC
cdr3_aa: CASSYASGLIETQYF
j_call: TRBJ2-5
v_call: TRBV6-5
d_call: .
clone_size: many

cdr3_nt: TGTGCCAGCACTCCTGAACCTGCACGAGGGGCGCAGTATTTT
cdr3_aa: CASTPEPARGAQYF
j_call: TRBJ2-3
v_call: TRBV12-3/TRBV12-4
d_call: .
clone_size: .

cdr3_nt: TGTGCCAGCAGTTACGTCCGGGGGGCCTACGAGCAGTACTTC
cdr3_aa: CASSYVRGAYEQYF
j_call: TRBJ2-7
v_call: TRBV6-5
d_call: TRBD2
clone_size: many

cdr3_nt: TGTGCCAGCAACCAGATTCAGGGCACCTATGGCTACACCTTC
cdr3_aa: CASNQIQGTYGYTF
j_call: TRBJ1-2
v_call: TRBV2
d_call: .
clone_size: few

cdr3_nt: TGTGCCAGCAGCCCCGCAGGCGGGGGCTTGTCTGGGACCCAGTACTTC
cdr3_aa: CASSPAGGGLSGTQYF
j_call: TRBJ2-5
v_call: TRBV12-3/TRBV12-4
d_call: .
clone_size: many

cdr3_nt: TGTGCCAGCAGCTTGGTTTTCGGGCTAGCGATGTACGAGCAGTACTTC
cdr3_aa: CASSLVFGLAMYEQYF
j_call: TRBJ2-7
v_call: TRBV7-2
d_call: .
clone_size: .

cdr3_nt: TGCAGTGCTAGAGATCTCGGCGGGGGGGCTGGAGATACGCAGTATTTT
cdr3_aa: CSARDLGGGAGDTQYF
j_call: TRBJ2-3
v_call: TRBV20-1
d_call: TRBD2
clone_size: few

cdr3_nt: TGTGCCAGCTCACTTTTTTCCAGAACCGGGACTAGCGGGGCCGGAATCTCCTACGAGCAGTACTTC
cdr3_aa: CASSLFSRTGTSGAGISYEQYF
j_call: TRBJ2-7
v_call: TRBV18
d_call: TRBD2
clone_size: many

cdr3_nt: TGCGCCAGCAGCTTAAGGGGGAAGACTGAAGCTTTCTTT
cdr3_aa: CASSLRGKTEAFF
j_call: TRBJ1-1
v_call: TRBV5-1
d_call: .
clone_size: many

cdr3_nt: TGCGCCAGCAGCCAAGAGGGGATGGCGGATACGCAGTATTTT
cdr3_aa: CASSQEGMADTQYF
j_call: TRBJ2-3
v_call: TRBV4-3
d_call: .
clone_size: .

cdr3_nt: TGCGCCAGCTGCGGGGGGGGGATCGGAGAGACCCAGTACTTC
cdr3_aa: CASCGGGIGETQYF
j_call: TRBJ2-5
v_call: TRBV5-1
d_call: TRBD2
clone_size: few

cdr3_nt: TGTGCCAGCAGCTGGGACAGACATACGCAGTATTTT
cdr3_aa: CASSWDRHTQYF
j_call: TRBJ2-3
v_call: TRBV7-2
d_call: TRBD1
clone_size: few

cdr3_nt: TGTGCCAGCAGCCGGGACATGGATCAGCCCCAGCATTTT
cdr3_aa: CASSRDMDQPQHF
j_call: TRBJ1-5
v_call: TRBV3-1
d_call: .
clone_size: few

cdr3_nt: TGCGCCAGCAGCCAAGAGGACCAGCGGGCCAACGTCCTGACTTTC
cdr3_aa: CASSQEDQRANVLTF
j_call: TRBJ2-6
v_call: TRBV4-3
d_call: .
clone_size: few

cdr3_nt: TGTGCCAGCAGTTTAGCGGGGGGGTTTGAGACCCAGTACTTC
cdr3_aa: CASSLAGGFETQYF
j_call: TRBJ2-5
v_call: TRBV5-4
d_call: TRBD2
clone_size: many

cdr3_nt: TGCAGCGTGGAAGGGACTAGCGGGAAAGAGACCCAGTACTTC
cdr3_aa: CSVEGTSGKETQYF
j_call: TRBJ2-5
v_call: TRBV29-1
d_call: TRBD2
clone_size: few

cdr3_nt: TGTGCCAGCAGTCGGGACCCAGATACGCAGTATTTT
cdr3_aa: CASSRDPDTQYF
j_call: TRBJ2-3
v_call: TRBV7-6
d_call: .
clone_size: many

cdr3_nt: TGTGCCAGCAGCTTAGGATTTCTGACGCGACAGGGGGCCAAAAACATTCAGTACTTC
cdr3_aa: CASSLGFLTRQGAKNIQYF
j_call: TRBJ2-4
v_call: TRBV7-8
d_call: TRBD1
clone_size: many

cdr3_nt: TGTGCCAGCAGTTACCGCGGGCGGGGGGACTTAGGCAATGAGCAGTTCTTC
cdr3_aa: CASSYRGRGDLGNEQFF
j_call: TRBJ2-1
v_call: TRBV6-2/TRBV6-3
d_call: TRBD2
clone_size: many

cdr3_nt: TGCAGTGCAGGGGACAGTGATAATTACAATGAGCAGTTCTTC
cdr3_aa: CSAGDSDNYNEQFF
j_call: TRBJ2-1
v_call: TRBV20-1
d_call: TRBD1
clone_size: many

cdr3_nt: TGTGCCATCAGTGAGGAACTTAACCTCTACACCTTC
cdr3_aa: CAISEELNLYTF
j_call: TRBJ1-2
v_call: TRBV10-3
d_call: .
clone_size: few

cdr3_nt: TGTGCCAGCAGCCAAGCCCGGACTAGGGGGATGGATACGCAGTATTTT
cdr3_aa: CASSQARTRGMDTQYF
j_call: TRBJ2-3
v_call: TRBV3-1
d_call: .
clone_size: few

cdr3_nt: TGTGCCATCAGTGCAGGGGCTACTGAAGCTTTCTTT
cdr3_aa: CAISAGATEAFF
j_call: TRBJ1-1
v_call: TRBV10-3
d_call: .
clone_size: few

cdr3_nt: TGTGCCAGCAGCTCTCGGACTAGCGGGGGGAATGAGCAGTTCTTC
cdr3_aa: CASSSRTSGGNEQFF
j_call: TRBJ2-1
v_call: TRBV7-2
d_call: TRBD2
clone_size: many

cdr3_nt: TGTGCCAGCAGCTTGGGGGGGACTGGAGGAAACACCATATATTTT
cdr3_aa: CASSLGGTGGNTIYF
j_call: TRBJ1-3
v_call: TRBV5-4
d_call: .
clone_size: .

cdr3_nt: TGTGCCACCGGAACCGGCCGATACTACGAGCAGTACTTC
cdr3_aa: CATGTGRYYEQYF
j_call: TRBJ2-7
v_call: TRBV15
d_call: .
clone_size: many

cdr3_nt: TGTGCCAGCAGCGGTACAGGGGAAACTCAGCCCCAGCATTTT
cdr3_aa: CASSGTGETQPQHF
j_call: TRBJ1-5
v_call: TRBV5-5
d_call: TRBD1
clone_size: .

cdr3_nt: TGCGCCAGCAGCTTGGAAGGGGTGCGGACGAACACTGAAGCTTTCTTT
cdr3_aa: CASSLEGVRTNTEAFF
j_call: TRBJ1-1
v_call: TRBV5-1
d_call: .
clone_size: few

cdr3_nt: TGTGCCACCAAGGCCCGCCGTAGCGTTGTTGGACCCCTCCACTTT
cdr3_aa: CATKARRSVVGPLHF
j_call: TRBJ1-6
v_call: TRBV27
d_call: .
clone_size: many

cdr3_nt: TGCAGTGCTCCAGACAGGGGGCGTAACGACGAGCAGTACTTC
cdr3_aa: CSAPDRGRNDEQYF
j_call: TRBJ2-7
v_call: TRBV20-1
d_call: TRBD1
clone_size: many

cdr3_nt: TGTGCCAGCAGTTACGGCCGGAACACTGAAGCTTTCTTT
cdr3_aa: CASSYGRNTEAFF
j_call: TRBJ1-1
v_call: TRBV6-5
d_call: .
clone_size: many

cdr3_nt: TGCAGCGTTGGGGACAGCTTAGTATACGAGCAGTACTTC
cdr3_aa: CSVGDSLVYEQYF
j_call: TRBJ2-7
v_call: TRBV29-1
d_call: TRBD1
clone_size: .

cdr3_nt: TGTGCCAGCAGCGTACAGGGGACCGGAAACACCATATATTTT
cdr3_aa: CASSVQGTGNTIYF
j_call: TRBJ1-3
v_call: TRBV11-1
d_call: TRBD1
clone_size: few

cdr3_nt: TGTGCCAGCAGCTACCTTCTTAGGGGCGAAGCTTTCTTT
cdr3_aa: CASSYLLRGEAFF
j_call: TRBJ1-1
v_call: TRBV7-2
d_call: .
clone_size: .

cdr3_nt: TGTGCCAGCAGCTTTCTAGCGGGGGCTGGAAATGAGCAGTTCTTC
cdr3_aa: CASSFLAGAGNEQFF
j_call: TRBJ2-1
v_call: TRBV11-2
d_call: TRBD2
clone_size: .

cdr3_nt: TGTGCCAGCAGTGAAGGGTGGGATCAGCCCCAGCATTTT
cdr3_aa: CASSEGWDQPQHF
j_call: TRBJ1-5
v_call: TRBV2
d_call: .
clone_size: .

cdr3_nt: TGCGCCAGCAGCTCGGGCCCCGCTGGAGATACGCAGTATTTT
cdr3_aa: CASSSGPAGDTQYF
j_call: TRBJ2-3
v_call: TRBV4-1
d_call: .
clone_size: .

cdr3_nt: TGTGCCAGCAGTCAAGTTGGGACAGGAGTATATAATTCACCCCTCCACTTT
cdr3_aa: CASSQVGTGVYNSPLHF
j_call: TRBJ1-6
v_call: TRBV28
d_call: TRBD1
clone_size: .

cdr3_nt: TGTGCCAGCAGTTTATGGACTAGCGGGGGGGCCTTAGATACGCAGTATTTT
cdr3_aa: CASSLWTSGGALDTQYF
j_call: TRBJ2-3
v_call: TRBV28
d_call: TRBD2
clone_size: .

cdr3_nt: TGCGCCAGCAGACGACGGGACAATGAGCAGTTCTTC
cdr3_aa: CASRRRDNEQFF
j_call: TRBJ2-1
v_call: TRBV5-1
d_call: .
clone_size: .

cdr3_nt: TGTGCCAGCAGCCAAGCCTTAGGAGCAGCAGATACGCAGTATTTT
cdr3_aa: CASSQALGAADTQYF
j_call: TRBJ2-3
v_call: TRBV14
d_call: .
clone_size: .

cdr3_nt: TGCAGTGCTAGAGATTATGCCTCCTCTGGAAACACCATATATTTT
cdr3_aa: CSARDYASSGNTIYF
j_call: TRBJ1-3
v_call: TRBV20-1
d_call: .
clone_size: few

cdr3_nt: TGTGCCAGCAGCAAGGGCCCCGACAGGCTCAATCAGCCCCAGCATTTT
cdr3_aa: CASSKGPDRLNQPQHF
j_call: TRBJ1-5
v_call: TRBV21-1
d_call: .
clone_size: many

cdr3_nt: TGTGCCAGCAGCTTTAACCCGGGGTACACTGAAGCTTTCTTT
cdr3_aa: CASSFNPGYTEAFF
j_call: TRBJ1-1
v_call: TRBV7-2
d_call: .
clone_size: few

cdr3_nt: TGTGCCAGCAGCGACTGGGACAGGGAATATGGCTACACCTTC
cdr3_aa: CASSDWDREYGYTF
j_call: TRBJ1-2
v_call: TRBV9
d_call: TRBD1
clone_size: few

cdr3_nt: TGTGCCATCAGTGAGTCGAGGTCGGGGAGCTCCTACAATGAGCAGTTCTTC
cdr3_aa: CAISESRSGSSYNEQFF
j_call: TRBJ2-1
v_call: TRBV10-3
d_call: .
clone_size: few

cdr3_nt: TGTGCCAGCGCACCCCCCACAACCTTAACGGTTTCGGCTTTCTTT
cdr3_aa: CASAPPTTLTVSAFF
j_call: TRBJ1-1
v_call: TRBV7-9
d_call: .
clone_size: many